What follows are 13 T cell receptor beta chains derived from one specimen sequenced in a study of regulatory T cells in long-lasting Graves disease. The time point denotes: persistent/refractory GD, antithyroid drugs over 5 years with positive TRAb. Generation of the TCR library employed RNA extracted from PBMCs. Library construction for TCR beta used iRepertoire HTBI primers and Arm-PCR of CDR3 regions. Using its own MiXCR run on the multiplex PCR reads, TCRdb lists one record per CDR3 protein. The sample lists roughly 500,000 distinct CDR3 sequences, about a fifth occurring once. The input for sequencing was peripheral blood mononuclear cells (PBMCs), taken when the disease was refractory, from a patient treated with antithyroid drugs. The origin of the receptors is a female donor with Graves disease.

This clonotype was picked up many times. V is TRBV2 and J is TRBJ1-1, with D tentatively TRBD1 (6 bases). Trimming pared 10 bases from V and 1 base from J, leaving 19 bases between. The germline V gene has CDR1 SNHLY and CDR2 FYNNEI. The CDR3 sequence is 15 residues long. Here the CDR3 DNA reads TGTGCCACCCCGGCCGGGGGCTGGGAGAACACTGAAGCTTTCTTT. The encoded protein is CATPAGGWENTEAFF.

Turning to this clonotype: Possible read error: a much larger clone is one base away. This sequence joins TRBV6-2 or TRBV6-3 and TRBJ1-1; D call uncertain. Between the trimmed V and J ends, which lost 2 bases and 10 bases, there was a span of 17 bases. The CDR3 length is 14 residues. Germline values: CDR1 MNHEY, CDR2 SVGEGT. Here the CDR3 DNA reads TGTGCCAGCAGTTACGATGGGCGTGACATGGGAGCTTTCTTT. Encoded protein: CASSYDGRDMGAFF.

This clonotype has ten or more counts. The rearrangement joins TRBV28 to TRBJ2-2, with D unresolved. There are 11 residues in the CDR3. Germline values: CDR1 MDHEN, CDR2 SYDVKM. Trimming cost V 3 bases and J 10 bases, with 6 bases left between them. The CDR3 spells CASSFEVELFF. The CDR3 nucleotides read TGTGCCAGCAGTTTTGAGGTGGAGCTGTTTTTT.

Many counts were recorded for this clonotype. The chain is built from TRBV19 and TRBJ1-2; 7 bases agree with TRBD1. Germline V lookup: CDR1 LNHDA, CDR2 SQIVND (reference sequence). This CDR3 spans 13 amino acids. The trim removed 4 bases at V and 8 bases at J, leaving 7 bases unmatched. CDR3 nucleotides: TGTGCCAGTAGTACCAGGACAGGTTGGGGCTACACCTTC. Translation: CASSTRTGWGYTF. Filled out from reference TRBV19 and TRBJ1-2, the complete variable domain reads DGGITQSPKYLFRKEGQNVTLSCEQNLNHDAMYWYRQDPGQGLRLIYYSQIVNDFQKGDIAEGYSVSREKKESFPLTVTSAQKNPTAFYLCASSTRTGWGYTFGSGTRLTVV.

The chain combines TRBV27 with TRBJ2-7, with D possibly TRBD2 on 6 matching bases. CDR1 is MNHEY, CDR2 SMNVEV, per germline (reference sequence). V dropped 0 bases and J dropped 7 bases, with 13 bases sitting between them. The CDR3 totals 14 residues. The CDR3 loop reads CASSLSPSELEQYF. CDR3 in DNA: TGTGCCAGCAGTTTATCTCCTAGCGAGTTGGAGCAGTACTTC.

This clonotype was detected ten times or more. The rearrangement uses TRBV20-1 and TRBJ2-7; D gene uncertain. This CDR3 has 13 amino acids. V was cut by 3 bases and J by 0 bases, with 9 bases left in between. The germline V gene has CDR1 DFQATT and CDR2 SNEGSKA (reference sequence). CDR3 in DNA: TGCAGTGCTAGTAGACCAAACTCCTACGAGCAGTACTTC. Protein sequence: CSASRPNSYEQYF.

The chain employs TRBV6-1 and TRBJ2-1; TRBD2 matches 9 bases. The CDR3 extends over 14 amino acids. With 8 bases clipped from V and 6 bases from J, the junction kept 8 bases outside the gene matches. Germline lookup yields CDR1 MNHNS and CDR2 SASEGT. The chain's CDR3 is CASQASGAVNEQFF. The DNA of the CDR3 is TGTGCCAGCCAGGCTAGCGGGGCCGTCAATGAGCAGTTCTTC.

This clonotype was counted a few times. The rearrangement links TRBV20-1 to TRBJ2-4; perhaps D is TRBD1 or TRBD2 (5 bases each). V shed 6 bases and J shed 7 bases, with 16 bases lying between them. The CDR3 spans 13 residues. Germline CDR1 is DFQATT and CDR2 is SNEGSKA (reference sequence). CDR3 nucleotide sequence: TGCAGTGCCCCACCGGGGCCAGGGAACATTCAGTACTTC. Amino acid sequence: CSAPPGPGNIQYF.

Many counts were recorded for this clonotype. V is TRBV20-1 and J is TRBJ1-2, with D uncertain. The CDR3 loop spans 13 amino acids. The V end was cut by 0 bases, the J end by 3 bases, with 8 bases between. Germline V gene sequence: CDR1 DFQATT, CDR2 SNEGSKA (reference sequence). Here the CDR3 reads CSARDRSDYGYTF. The CDR3 DNA reads TGCAGTGCTAGAGATCGGTCGGACTATGGCTACACCTTC.

This clonotype was seen more than once but under ten times. This chain connects TRBV7-2 to TRBJ1-1, with D perhaps matching TRBD1 (5 bases). The CDR3 loop spans 16 amino acids. Germline V CDR1 and CDR2: SGHTA, FQGNSA. The germline V and J ends were trimmed by 1 base and 0 bases, with 12 bases remaining between them. The CDR3 region has the DNA TGTGCCAGCAGCTTAGGGGGGACTTCTATGAACACTGAAGCTTTCTTT. This translates into CASSLGGTSMNTEAFF.

The gene calls are TRBV7-9 and TRBJ2-1, with TRBD1 matching over 8 bases. The V and J ends lost 5 bases and 9 bases, in that order; junction bases with no gene match: 6. This CDR3 has 13 residues. CDR1 SEHNR and CDR2 FQNEAQ come from the germline V gene (reference sequence). In nucleotides, the CDR3 is TGTGCCAGCAGCCGGACAGGGCAGGGTGAGCAGTTCTTC. As protein: CASSRTGQGEQFF. Variable domain in full (rest from reference TRBV7-9 and TRBJ2-1): DTGVSQNPRHKITKRGQNVTFRCDPISEHNRLYWYRQTLGQGPEFLTYFQNEAQLEKSRLLSDRFSAERPKGSFSTLEIQRTEQGDSAMYLCASSRTGQGEQFFGPGTRLTVL.

This clonotype was seen at least ten times. The rearrangement joins TRBV6-1 to TRBJ2-7, with 7 bases fitting TRBD1. Germline values: CDR1 MNHNS, CDR2 SASEGT. V dropped 6 bases and J dropped 2; count of bases not matched to a gene: 10. The CDR3 extends over 15 amino acids. The CDR3 coding sequence is TGTGCCAGCAGATCCGGCCAGGACAGGACCTACGAGCAGTACTTC. As protein: CASRSGQDRTYEQYF.

This clonotype was recorded only once. The rearrangement joins TRBV27 to TRBJ2-3; perhaps TRBD1 as D (6 bases). V shed 2 bases and J shed 5 bases, with 20 bases lying between them. Per germline, CDR1 MNHEY and CDR2 SMNVEV (reference sequence). The CDR3 totals 17 residues. Here the CDR3 DNA reads TGTGCCAGCAGTTTAAGGGGGAACCGGGGCCTGGGAGATACGCAGTATTTT. Its protein is CASSLRGNRGLGDTQYF.